Given below is one T cell receptor (beta chain) in context. The record originates from a study of shared clonotypes between healthy human individuals. Naivety among CD8 cells was defined by CD45RO negativity and positive CCR7 selection, thereby excluding terminally differentiated effector memory CD45RA+ cells. Generated by immunoSEQ multiplex PCR, the TCRdb table keeps only in-frame clones and is missing some. This table has around 2.1 million clones, roughly 91% appearing once. The sample comprised naive CD8+ T cells from PBMCs. The clonotype was recovered from a man aged 18-30 years in good health. Some clones in this sample may be carry-over from other donors' samples.

This chain's CDR3 is CASSQPTAGLTEAFF. The CDR3 DNA is TGCGCCAGCAGCCAACCTACGGCAGGGCTCACTGAAGCTTTCTTT. The rearrangement uses TRBV4-1 and TRBJ1-1, with a weak D call TRBD1 (5 bases). V shed 2 bases and J shed 4 bases, with 14 bases lying between them. CDR1 and CDR2 (germline): MGHRA, YSYEKL. The CDR3 is made up of 15 amino acids.